The sequence of this T cell receptor (beta chain) was determined in a study of T-cell memory formation after mild COVID-19. Study conclusions and caveats: Pre-infection memory contained some responding clones, which suggested that cross-reactive memory had joined. The study found balanced CD4/CD8 in clones contracting day 15 to 85 and a CD4+ lean in later expanders.

5'RACE, which relied on constant-segment primers, yielded TCR alpha and TCR beta cDNA libraries carrying sample barcodes and UMIs. A single record per CDR3 protein comes from TCRdb applying MiXCR to the 5' RACE reads. The repertoire consists of about 560,000 distinct CDR3 sequences, with 17% occurring once and the leading ten covering roughly 8.2%. The CDR3 covers 15 residues. J was trimmed by 13 bases and V by 4 bases; bases with no gene match: 15. Germline assignment: CDR1 SGHDT and CDR2 YYEEEE. As regards this clonotype: No antigen is known for it.

The chain has TRBV5-6 and TRBJ1-4; 8 bases align to TRBD1. Input material: PBMCs or a T cell subset sorted from them (not recorded which). The sequence derives from an adult woman who had mild COVID-19 (a few samples of this study predate the infection). Cell type and time point are not known. CDR3: CASSIRTGSTTALFF. CDR3 in DNA: TGTGCCAGCAGCATCAGGACAGGGTCGACGACTGCACTGTTTTTT.